Following are 32 T cell receptor beta chains from one sample sequenced in a study of blood T cell repertoires in COVID-19. The method was immunoSEQ multiplex PCR; TCRdb's version includes in-frame clones alone and lacks a portion of them. The sample records around 350,000 clones, 85% to 90% being singletons. Sequencing was done on a sample of peripheral blood. The receptors were sampled from a human donor in a cohort sampled during active COVID-19.

The chain is built from TRBV7-6 and TRBJ2-1; D not resolved. The V gene's germline CDR1 is SGHVS and CDR2 FNYEAQ. V was trimmed by 1 base and J by 2 bases, leaving 6 bases between them. The CDR3 runs 14 residues. This chain's CDR3 is CASSLVSAYNEQFF. CDR3 coding DNA: TGTGCCAGCAGCTTAGTGTCCGCCTACAATGAGCAGTTCTTC.

CDR3 in amino acids: CASSSLGLAFRDTGELFF. CDR3 DNA: TGTGCCAGCAGCAGCTTAGGACTAGCATTTAGGGACACCGGGGAGCTGTTTTTT. V and J are TRBV21-1 and TRBJ2-2; the table's D call, TRBD2, has no DNA check behind it. TRBV21-1 is a pseudogene. The CDR3 is made up of 18 amino acids.

This chain joins TRBV18 and TRBJ1-4; possible D gene TRBD1, 6 bases. Germline assignment: CDR1 KGHSH and CDR2 LQKENI. Trimming pared 6 bases from V and 0 bases from J, leaving 14 bases between. The CDR3 loop spans 16 amino acids. As DNA, the CDR3 is TGTGCCAGCTCCCTAGGACAGATAACAACTAATGAAAAACTGTTTTTT. Encoded protein: CASSLGQITTNEKLFF. Full variable domain (rest looked up from reference TRBV18 and TRBJ1-4): NAGVMQNPRHLVRRRGQEARLRCSPMKGHSHVYWYRQLPEEGLKFMVYLQKENIIDESGMPKERFSAEFPKEGPSILRIQQVVRGDSAAYFCASSLGQITTNEKLFFGSGTQLSVL.

The rearrangement links TRBV3-1 (or the pseudogene TRBV3-2) to TRBJ1-2; a weak D match, TRBD1 (5 bases). CDR1 LGHDT and CDR2 YNNKEL come from the germline V gene (reference sequence). The CDR3 runs to 16 residues. Trimming shortened V by 0 bases and J by 4 bases, and 15 bases separated the two germline ends. The CDR3 sequence: CASSQDPGRASYGYTF. In DNA, the CDR3 is TGTGCCAGCAGCCAAGATCCGGGCAGGGCCAGCTATGGCTACACCTTC.

The chain employs TRBV5-1 and TRBJ2-3; 14 nucleotides line up with TRBD2. Germline V CDR1 and CDR2: SGHRS, YFSETQ. The CDR3 consists of 17 residues. Unmatched junction bases numbered 10, after V lost 4 bases and J lost 6 bases. The CDR3 is CASSLQGLAGVVDTQYF. CDR3 in DNA: TGCGCCAGCAGCCTACAGGGACTAGCGGGAGTGGTGGATACGCAGTATTTT.

The V call is TRBV21-1, the J call TRBJ2-3; TRBD2, the table's D call, was not compared with the DNA. TRBV21-1 is a pseudogene locus. This CDR3 comprises 16 residues. Written as DNA, the CDR3 is TGTGCCAGCAGCAAACCGAGGAGTTTGAGCACAGATACGCAGTATTTT. This translates into CASSKPRSLSTDTQYF.

The chain links TRBV9 to TRBJ1-1; no clear D gene. CDR1 and CDR2 (germline): SGDLS, YYNGEE. The CDR3 totals 13 residues. V shed 4 bases and J shed 1 base, with 8 bases lying between them. The CDR3 here is CASSYTTNTEAFF. The CDR3 DNA is TGTGCCAGCAGCTACACAACGAACACTGAAGCTTTCTTT. Full variable domain (missing parts from reference TRBV9 and TRBJ1-1): DSGVTQTPKHLITATGQRVTLRCSPRSGDLSVYWYQQSLDQGLQFLIQYYNGEERAKGNILERFSAQQFPDLHSELNLSSLELGDSALYFCASSYTTNTEAFFGQGTRLTVV.

This clone has only a few counts. The CDR3 here is CASSLGTLYSNQPQHF. The CDR3, as DNA: TGTGCCAGCAGTTTAGGGACACTGTATAGCAATCAGCCCCAGCATTTT. V is TRBV6-6 and J is TRBJ1-5; D is perhaps TRBD1 (6 bases). The germline gives CDR1 MNHNY, CDR2 SVGAGI (reference sequence). This CDR3 is 16 amino acids long. Trimming removed 4 bases from V and 0 bases from J, with 13 bases in between.

The rearrangement links TRBV29-1 to TRBJ1-1; 8 positions agree with TRBD1. Per the germline V gene, CDR1 is SQVTM and CDR2 is ANQGSEA. V lost 7 bases to trimming and J lost 7 bases; unmatched junction nucleotides: 8. The CDR3 runs to 12 residues. In nucleotides, the CDR3 is TGCAGCGCCTGGGGAGGGACAGGTGAAGCTTTCTTT. It translates to CSAWGGTGEAFF.

To note about this clone: At one boundary the junction diverges from the germline segment, which might be a read error. The V gene is TRBV7-2, the J gene TRBJ2-3, with 9 bases that match TRBD2. CDR3 length: 15 residues. CDR1 and CDR2 from the germline V gene are SGHTA and FQGNSA. The CDR3 here is CASSLAAGGQGTQYF. CDR3 sequence (DNA): TGTGCCAGCAGCCTAGCGGCGGGGGGGCAAGGTACGCAGTATTTT.

The chain joins TRBV7-9 to TRBJ2-1; no clear D gene. The CDR3 covers 14 residues. The V end was cut by 7 bases, the J end by 5 bases, with 15 bases between. In germline, CDR1 is SEHNR, CDR2 FQNEAQ (reference sequence). The DNA of the CDR3 is TGTGCCAGCACCGCCCCCGAGGCAGACAATGAGCAGTTCTTC. It codes for CASTAPEADNEQFF.

The chain combines TRBV10-1 with TRBJ2-2; 7 nucleotides align to TRBD2. Germline V gives CDR1 WNHNN, CDR2 SYGVQD (reference sequence). There are 19 residues in the CDR3. The V segment lost 2 bases and the J segment 3 bases; nucleotides outside the gene matches: 15. The CDR3 DNA reads as TGCGCCAGCAGTGAGCCCTTCGATACGGCGGGGGATGACACCGGGGAGCTGTTTTTT. It encodes CASSEPFDTAGDDTGELFF.

The chain is built from TRBV4-1 and TRBJ2-1, with 7 bases identical to TRBD1. Unmatched junction bases numbered 7, after V lost 0 bases and J lost 8 bases. Germline loops: CDR1 MGHRA, CDR2 YSYEKL. This CDR3 has 15 residues. CDR3 sequence reads: CASSQETTGLDEQFF. The CDR3 DNA reads TGCGCCAGCAGCCAAGAAACGACAGGGTTGGATGAGCAGTTCTTC.

The chain carries TRBV28 and TRBJ2-2; a weak D match, TRBD1 (6 bases). Germline CDR1 reads MDHEN; CDR2 reads SYDVKM. CDR3 length: 15 amino acids. The V end was cut by 2 bases, the J end by 5 bases, with 12 bases between. This CDR3 reads CASSLSLGGTGELFF. CDR3 nucleotide sequence: TGTGCCAGCAGTTTAAGCTTAGGGGGAACCGGGGAGCTGTTTTTT. Complete variable domain (other parts from reference TRBV28 and TRBJ2-2): DVKVTQSSRYLVKRTGEKVFLECVQDMDHENMFWYRQDPGLGLRLIYFSYDVKMKEKGDIPEGYSVSREKKERFSLILESASTNQTSMYLCASSLSLGGTGELFFGEGSRLTVL.

The genes are TRBV27 and TRBJ1-4, with 7 bases fitting TRBD1. Germline-derived CDR1 and CDR2 are MNHEY and SMNVEV (reference sequence). The CDR3 consists of 19 residues. V shed 4 bases, J shed 0 bases, and the junction held 14 bases outside the gene matches. The CDR3 region is CASSSLQGTHSTTNEKLFF. CDR3 bases: TGTGCCAGCAGTTCATTACAGGGGACCCACTCCACAACTAATGAAAAACTGTTTTTT.

The rearrangement uses TRBV3-1 (or the pseudogene TRBV3-2) and TRBJ2-7, with D perhaps matching TRBD1 (8 bases). V was trimmed by 4 bases and J by 2 bases, leaving 15 bases between them. Germline V gene sequence: CDR1 LGHDT, CDR2 YNNKEL (reference sequence). This CDR3 has 15 residues. The CDR3 sequence is CASSPTGGVTYEQYF. In nucleotides, the CDR3 is TGTGCCAGCAGCCCCACAGGGGGGGTTACCTACGAGCAGTACTTC.

The V call is TRBV6-5, the J call TRBJ1-1; D is uncertain. CDR3 length: 11 residues. CDR1 is MNHEY and CDR2 is SVGAGI in the germline V gene. V was cut by 8 bases and J by 8 bases, with 12 bases left in between. CDR3: CASGRTREAFF. The CDR3 DNA reads as TGTGCCAGCGGGCGCACAAGAGAAGCTTTCTTT.

This clone was found once. V usage is TRBV7-6 and J usage is TRBJ2-1; 7 bases are shared with TRBD2. V lost 0 bases to trimming and J lost 2 bases; unmatched junction nucleotides: 7. Germline lookup yields CDR1 SGHVS and CDR2 FNYEAQ. The CDR3 extends over 17 amino acids. DNA of the CDR3: TGTGCCAGCAGCTTAGCGGCGGGGGACCCTACCTACAATGAGCAGTTCTTC. It translates to CASSLAAGDPTYNEQFF.

The V gene is TRBV27, the J gene TRBJ1-5, with D perhaps TRBD1 (6 bases). The V and J ends lost 5 bases and 0 bases respectively, with 11 bases between them. Germline V CDR1 and CDR2: MNHEY, SMNVEV (reference sequence). The CDR3 runs to 15 residues. The chain's CDR3 is CASSTQGYSNQPQHF. The CDR3 bases are TGTGCCAGCAGTACACAGGGCTATAGCAATCAGCCCCAGCATTTT.

The chain carries TRBV5-1 and TRBJ2-7, with 8 bases aligning to TRBD2. V lost 2 bases to trimming and J lost 4 bases; unmatched junction nucleotides: 8. Germline lookup yields CDR1 SGHRS and CDR2 YFSETQ. This CDR3 is built from 15 residues. This chain's CDR3 is CASSLLAEGGYEQYF. CDR3 sequence (DNA): TGCGCCAGCAGCTTACTAGCGGAGGGGGGTTACGAGCAGTACTTC.

This sequence joins TRBV6-5 and TRBJ2-2; D is uncertain. Germline values: CDR1 MNHEY, CDR2 SVGAGI. V was cut by 7 bases and J by 0 bases, with 12 bases left in between. The CDR3 extends over 15 amino acids. The CDR3 sequence: CASTRRKANTGELFF. In nucleotides, the CDR3 is TGTGCCAGCACCCGGCGGAAAGCGAACACCGGGGAGCTGTTTTTT.

There are a few counts of this clone. J is TRBJ2-5 and V is TRBV3-1 (or the pseudogene TRBV3-2); D unresolved. The CDR3 is made up of 17 amino acids. CDR1 and CDR2 from the germline V gene are LGHDT and YNNKEL (reference sequence). The V end lost 1 base, the J end lost 10 bases, and 25 bases lay between the germline ends. CDR3: CASSQVREPGGLMGQYF. Here the CDR3 DNA reads TGTGCCAGCAGCCAAGTAAGAGAACCAGGTGGATTGATGGGCCAGTACTTC.

V is TRBV10-2 and J is TRBJ2-1; the match to TRBD1 covers 11 bases. The CDR3 has 13 residues. Germline V gene lookup returns CDR1 WSHSY and CDR2 SAAADI. V dropped 8 bases and J dropped 6; count of bases not matched to a gene: 3. The CDR3 loop reads CASGQGARNEQFF. Written as DNA, the CDR3 is TGCGCCAGCGGACAGGGGGCGCGCAATGAGCAGTTCTTC.

J is TRBJ2-1 and V is TRBV24-1; tentative D call: TRBD2 (6 bases). CDR1 KGHDR and CDR2 SFDVKD come from the germline V gene. The ends were cut back, 0 bases at V and 6 bases at J, with 11 bases in the middle. The CDR3 is 15 amino acids. Here the CDR3 DNA reads TGTGCCACCAGTGATTTGCGGCGGGACCTCAATGAGCAGTTCTTC. It specifies CATSDLRRDLNEQFF.

The V gene is TRBV11-2, the J gene TRBJ2-3, with D perhaps matching TRBD1 (6 bases). Germline CDR1 and CDR2: SGHAT and FQNNGV. Trimming took 3 bases from V and 2 from J, leaving 12 bases between them. The CDR3 spans 15 residues. CDR3 coding DNA: TGTGCCAGCAGCTTGAAGGGACAATTCACAGATACGCAGTATTTT. It translates to CASSLKGQFTDTQYF.

V gene TRBV20-1 combines with J gene TRBJ1-5, with D tentatively TRBD1 (5 bases). Deletions cut 3 bases from V and 6 bases from J, with 12 bases between. The CDR3 has 13 amino acids. Looked up from germline, CDR1 is DFQATT and CDR2 is SNEGSKA (reference sequence). CDR3: CSASKGGGQPQHF. The CDR3 DNA reads TGCAGTGCTAGTAAGGGCGGGGGTCAGCCCCAGCATTTT.

This clone occurred once. The V gene is TRBV7-2, the J gene TRBJ2-5; D is uncertain. The ends were cut back, 5 bases at V and 5 bases at J, with 12 bases in the middle. Per germline, CDR1 SGHTA and CDR2 FQGNSA. The CDR3 has 13 residues. For the CDR3, the DNA is TGTGCCAGCAGCCCCTCTACTCGGGAGACCCAGTACTTC. It is translated as CASSPSTRETQYF.

The chain recombines TRBV28 with TRBJ2-3; TRBD2 is a possible D gene (5 bases). Germline V CDR1 and CDR2: MDHEN, SYDVKM. This CDR3 is 14 amino acids long. V was trimmed by 4 bases and J by 9 bases, leaving 17 bases between them. The CDR3 nucleotides are TGTGCCAGCAGTTCGACGACCCCGAGAGGGACGCAGTATTTT. This encodes CASSSTTPRGTQYF.

The rearrangement joins TRBV5-6 to TRBJ1-1, with 8 positions matching TRBD1. Germline trimming cut 3 bases from V and 3 bases from J; bases unmatched to any gene: 7. Germline-derived CDR1 and CDR2 are SGHDT and YYEEEE. The CDR3 totals 15 residues. CDR3: CASSYLGQGHTEAFF. The CDR3 DNA sequence: TGTGCCAGCAGCTACCTCGGACAGGGTCACACTGAAGCTTTCTTT.

As concerns this clone: Germline is not matched at one junction end, which may reflect a read error. The chain links TRBV2 to TRBJ2-7; perhaps D is TRBD1 or TRBD2 (5 bases each). This CDR3 region has 14 residues. The germline CDR1 and CDR2 sequences are SNHLY and FYNNEI. In DNA, the CDR3 is TGTGCCAGCAGTCAAGCGGACCGGCAGGGCGAGCAGTACTTC. It translates to CASSQADRQGEQYF.

This chain joins TRBV5-1 and TRBJ1-1; weak D call: TRBD1 (6 bases). The CDR3 runs 15 residues. The V gene lost 1 base and the J gene lost 1 base, with 11 bases spanning the gap. Germline CDR1 reads SGHRS; CDR2 reads YFSETQ. This chain's CDR3 is CASSLILGGNTEAFF. The CDR3, as DNA: TGCGCCAGCAGCTTGATTTTAGGGGGGAACACTGAAGCTTTCTTT.

This clone was counted a few times. The genes are TRBV4-1 and TRBJ1-3, with D uncertain. V was trimmed by 1 base and J by 4 bases, leaving 8 bases between them. Germline values: CDR1 MGHRA, CDR2 YSYEKL. The CDR3 sequence is 14 residues long. CDR3 loop: CASSQAVFGNTIYF. The DNA of the CDR3 is TGCGCCAGCAGCCAAGCCGTTTTCGGAAACACCATATATTTT.